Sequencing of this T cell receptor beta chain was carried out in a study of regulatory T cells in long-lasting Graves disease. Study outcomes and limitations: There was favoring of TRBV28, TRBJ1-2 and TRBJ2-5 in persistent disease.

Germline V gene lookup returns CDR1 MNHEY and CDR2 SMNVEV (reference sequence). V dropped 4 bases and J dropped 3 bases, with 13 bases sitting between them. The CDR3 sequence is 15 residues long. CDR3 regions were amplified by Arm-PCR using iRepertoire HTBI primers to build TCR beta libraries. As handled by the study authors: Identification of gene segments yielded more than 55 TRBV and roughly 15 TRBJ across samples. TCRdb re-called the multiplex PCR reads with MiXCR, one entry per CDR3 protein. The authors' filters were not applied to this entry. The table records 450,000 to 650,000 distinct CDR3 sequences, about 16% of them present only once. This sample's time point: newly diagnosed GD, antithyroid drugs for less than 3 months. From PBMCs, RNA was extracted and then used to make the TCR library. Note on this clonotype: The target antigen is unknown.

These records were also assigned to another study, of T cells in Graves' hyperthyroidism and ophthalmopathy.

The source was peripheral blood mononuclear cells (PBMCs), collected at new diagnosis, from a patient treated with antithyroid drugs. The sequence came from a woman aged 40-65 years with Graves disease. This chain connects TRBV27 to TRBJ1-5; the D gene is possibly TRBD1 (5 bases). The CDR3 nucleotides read TGTGCCAGCAGTTCCTCCGGGGCTGACAATCAGCCCCAGCATTTT. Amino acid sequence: CASSSSGADNQPQHF.